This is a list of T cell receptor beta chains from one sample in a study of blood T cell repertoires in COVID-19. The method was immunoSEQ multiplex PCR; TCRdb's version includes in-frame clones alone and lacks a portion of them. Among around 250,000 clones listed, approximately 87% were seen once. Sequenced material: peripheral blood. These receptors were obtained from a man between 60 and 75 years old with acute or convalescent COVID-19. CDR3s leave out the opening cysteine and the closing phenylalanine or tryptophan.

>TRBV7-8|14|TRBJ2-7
ASSLAGQRAAYEQY
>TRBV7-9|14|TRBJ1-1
ASSLGPGNMNTEAF
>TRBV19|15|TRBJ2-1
ASTRGPSGTKYNEQF
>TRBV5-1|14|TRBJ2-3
ASSLEGSGQTDTQY
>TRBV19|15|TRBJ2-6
ASSPGQPYSGANVLT
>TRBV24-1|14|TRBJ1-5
ATSDPRTGGNQPQH
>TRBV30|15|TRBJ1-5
AWSVLGRGGSNQPQH
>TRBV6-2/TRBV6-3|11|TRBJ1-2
ASSRQGKYGYT
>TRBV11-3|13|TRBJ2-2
ASSERGIRTGELF
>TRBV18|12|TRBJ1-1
ASSPIQGRTEAF
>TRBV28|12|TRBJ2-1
AIVGASGRYEQF
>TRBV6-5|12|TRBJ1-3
ASSRTGGGNTIY
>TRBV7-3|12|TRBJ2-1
ASSVQRGQDEQF
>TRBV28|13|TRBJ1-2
ASISSDRNNYGYT
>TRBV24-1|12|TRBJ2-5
ATSDNSIQETQY
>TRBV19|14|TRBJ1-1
ASSIAGGFLGTEAF
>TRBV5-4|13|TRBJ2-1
ASSLEALGFDEQF
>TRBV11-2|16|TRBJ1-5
ASSLVAPGNYSNQPQH
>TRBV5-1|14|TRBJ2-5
ASSLQASGIQETQY
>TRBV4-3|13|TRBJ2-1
ASSQDWREGNEQF
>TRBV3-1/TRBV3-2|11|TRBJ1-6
ASSQPRGSPLH
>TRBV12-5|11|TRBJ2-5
ASGWRTEETQY
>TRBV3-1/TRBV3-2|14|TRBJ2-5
ASSQRTSGSGETQY
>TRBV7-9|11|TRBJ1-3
ASSLRRENTIY
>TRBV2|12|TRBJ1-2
ASSVGGELYGYT
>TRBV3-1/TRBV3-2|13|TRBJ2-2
ASSQASGGAGELF
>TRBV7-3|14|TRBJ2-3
ASSLSSGGGEDTQY
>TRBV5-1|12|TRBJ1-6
ASSPGQGNSPLH
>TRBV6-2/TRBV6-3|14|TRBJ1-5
ASSYSGGVGNQPQH
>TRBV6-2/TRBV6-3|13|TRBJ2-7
ASSSFDRGSYEQY
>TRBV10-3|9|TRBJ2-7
AIRDNYEQY
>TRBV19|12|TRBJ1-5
ASSRDREGQPQH
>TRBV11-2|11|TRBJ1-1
ASRLQGNTEAF
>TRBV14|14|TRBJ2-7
ASSQGKREPFYEQY
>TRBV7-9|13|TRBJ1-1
ASSLFRESDTEAF
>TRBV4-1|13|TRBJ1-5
ASSPYDRGNQPQH
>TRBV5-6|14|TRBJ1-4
ASSLGARAPEEKLF
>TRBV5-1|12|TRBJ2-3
ASSSAWRTDTQY
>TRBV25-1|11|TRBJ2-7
ASRSGAVYEQY
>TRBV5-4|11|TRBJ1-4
ASRKGINEKLF
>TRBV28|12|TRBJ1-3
ASSPGGGGYTIY
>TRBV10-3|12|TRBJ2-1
ATSVRDRSNEQF
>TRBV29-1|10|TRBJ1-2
SVESANYGYT
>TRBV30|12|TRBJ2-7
AWRGTSGTYEQY
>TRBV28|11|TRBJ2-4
ATYQGAKNIQY
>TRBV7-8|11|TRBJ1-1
ASSLGQTQTAF
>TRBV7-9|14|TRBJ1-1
ASSQFNSFMNTEAF
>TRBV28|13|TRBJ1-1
ASSGQGYLNTEAF
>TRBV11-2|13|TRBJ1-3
ASSLGQGDGNTIY